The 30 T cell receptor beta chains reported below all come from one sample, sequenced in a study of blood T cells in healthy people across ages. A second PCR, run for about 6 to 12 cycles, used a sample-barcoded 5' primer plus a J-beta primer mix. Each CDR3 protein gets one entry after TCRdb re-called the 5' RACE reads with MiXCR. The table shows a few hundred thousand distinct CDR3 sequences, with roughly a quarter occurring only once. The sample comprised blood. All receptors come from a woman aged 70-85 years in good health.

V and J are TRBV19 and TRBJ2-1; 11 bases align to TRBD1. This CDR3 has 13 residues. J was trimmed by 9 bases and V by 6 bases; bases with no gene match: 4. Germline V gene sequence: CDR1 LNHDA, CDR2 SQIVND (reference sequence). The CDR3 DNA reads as TGTGCCAGTAGCCCGGGGACAGGGGGTGAGCAGTTCTTC. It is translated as CASSPGTGGEQFF.

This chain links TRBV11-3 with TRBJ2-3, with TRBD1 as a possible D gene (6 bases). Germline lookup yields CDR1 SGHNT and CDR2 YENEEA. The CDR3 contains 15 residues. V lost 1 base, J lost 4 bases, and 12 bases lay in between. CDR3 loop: CASSLGSQGADTQYF. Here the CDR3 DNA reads TGTGCCAGCAGCTTAGGTTCACAGGGAGCAGATACGCAGTATTTT.

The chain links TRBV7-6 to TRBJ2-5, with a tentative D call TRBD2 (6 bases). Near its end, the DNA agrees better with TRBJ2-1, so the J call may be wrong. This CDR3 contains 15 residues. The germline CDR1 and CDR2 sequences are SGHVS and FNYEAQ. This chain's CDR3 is CASGTQDYRVSEQFF. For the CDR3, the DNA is TGTGCCAGCGGGACTCAGGACTATCGTGTTAGTGAGCAGTTCTTC.

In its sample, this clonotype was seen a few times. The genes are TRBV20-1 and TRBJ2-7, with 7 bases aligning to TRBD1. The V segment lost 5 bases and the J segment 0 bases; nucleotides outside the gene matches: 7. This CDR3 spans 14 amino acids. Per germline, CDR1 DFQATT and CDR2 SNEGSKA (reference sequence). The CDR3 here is CSAGDRAVSYEQYF. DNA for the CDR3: TGCAGTGCTGGTGACAGGGCCGTCTCCTACGAGCAGTACTTC.

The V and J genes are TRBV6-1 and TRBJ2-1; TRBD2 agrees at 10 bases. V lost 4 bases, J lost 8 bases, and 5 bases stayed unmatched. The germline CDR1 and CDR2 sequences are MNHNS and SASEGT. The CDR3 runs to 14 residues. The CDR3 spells CASSGAGGLYEQFF. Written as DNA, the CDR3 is TGTGCCAGCAGTGGAGCGGGGGGGCTCTATGAGCAGTTCTTC.

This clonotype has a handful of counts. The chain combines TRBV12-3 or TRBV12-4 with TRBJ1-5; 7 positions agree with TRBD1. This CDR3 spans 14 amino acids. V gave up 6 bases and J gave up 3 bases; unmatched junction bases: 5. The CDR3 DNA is TGTGCCAGCAGCTTGGACAGGCCCAATCAGCCCCAGCATTTT. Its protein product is CASSLDRPNQPQHF.

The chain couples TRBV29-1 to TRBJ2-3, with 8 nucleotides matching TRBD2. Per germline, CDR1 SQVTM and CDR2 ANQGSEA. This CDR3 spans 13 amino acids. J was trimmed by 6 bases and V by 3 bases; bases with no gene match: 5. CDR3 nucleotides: TGCAGCGTTGATACTAGCGGAGGGGATACGCAGTATTTT. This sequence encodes CSVDTSGGDTQYF.

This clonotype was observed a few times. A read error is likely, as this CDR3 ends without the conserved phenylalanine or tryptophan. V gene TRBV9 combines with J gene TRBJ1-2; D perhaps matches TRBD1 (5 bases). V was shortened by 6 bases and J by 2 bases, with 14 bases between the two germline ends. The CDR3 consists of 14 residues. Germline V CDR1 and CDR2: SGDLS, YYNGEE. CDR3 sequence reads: CASNRQGLNYGYTL. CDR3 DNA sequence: TGTGCCAGCAATCGGCAGGGACTAAACTATGGCTACACCCTC.

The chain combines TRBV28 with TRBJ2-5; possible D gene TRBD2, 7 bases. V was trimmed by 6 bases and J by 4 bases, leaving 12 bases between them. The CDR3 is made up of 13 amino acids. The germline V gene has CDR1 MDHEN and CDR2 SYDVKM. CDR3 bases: TGTGCCAGCAGGTGGGGGGGCACAGAGACCCAGTACTTC. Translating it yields CASRWGGTETQYF.

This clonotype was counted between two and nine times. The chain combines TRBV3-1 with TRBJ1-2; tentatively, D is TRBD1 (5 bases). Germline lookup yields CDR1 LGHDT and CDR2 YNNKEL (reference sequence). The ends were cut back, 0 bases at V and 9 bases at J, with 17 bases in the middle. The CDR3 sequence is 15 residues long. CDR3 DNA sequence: TGTGCCAGCAGCCAAGATTTGGGGGAATATGGTAGCTACACCTTC. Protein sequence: CASSQDLGEYGSYTF. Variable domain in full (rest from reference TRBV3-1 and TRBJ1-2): DTAVSQTPKYLVTQMGNDKSIKCEQNLGHDTMYWYKQDSKKFLKIMFSYNNKELIINETVPNRFSPKSPDKAHLNLHINSLELGDSAVYFCASSQDLGEYGSYTFGSGTRLTVV.

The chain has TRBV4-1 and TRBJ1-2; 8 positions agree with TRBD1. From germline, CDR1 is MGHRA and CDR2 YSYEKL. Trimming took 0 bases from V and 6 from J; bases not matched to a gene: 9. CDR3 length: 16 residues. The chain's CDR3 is CASSQDPGATGDGYTF. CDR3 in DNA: TGCGCCAGCAGCCAAGATCCTGGTGCGACAGGGGATGGCTACACCTTC.

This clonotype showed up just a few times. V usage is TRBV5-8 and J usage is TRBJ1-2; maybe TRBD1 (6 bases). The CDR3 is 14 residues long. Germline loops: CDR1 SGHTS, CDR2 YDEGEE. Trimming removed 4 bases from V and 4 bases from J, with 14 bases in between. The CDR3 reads CASSAGHPLYGYTF. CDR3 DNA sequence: TGTGCCAGCAGCGCGGGACACCCGCTCTATGGCTACACCTTC. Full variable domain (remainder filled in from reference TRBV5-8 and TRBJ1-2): EAGVTQSPTHLIKTRGQQATLRCSPISGHTSVYWYQQALGLGLQFLLWYDEGEERNRGNFPPRFSGRQFPNYSSELNVNALELEDSALYLCASSAGHPLYGYTFGSGTRLTVV.

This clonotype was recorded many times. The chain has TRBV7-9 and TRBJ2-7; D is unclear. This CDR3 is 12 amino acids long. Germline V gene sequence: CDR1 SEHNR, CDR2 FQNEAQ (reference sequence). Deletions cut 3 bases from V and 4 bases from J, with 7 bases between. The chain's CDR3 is CASSFSFYEQYF. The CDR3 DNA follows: TGTGCCAGCAGCTTCTCTTTTTACGAGCAGTACTTC.

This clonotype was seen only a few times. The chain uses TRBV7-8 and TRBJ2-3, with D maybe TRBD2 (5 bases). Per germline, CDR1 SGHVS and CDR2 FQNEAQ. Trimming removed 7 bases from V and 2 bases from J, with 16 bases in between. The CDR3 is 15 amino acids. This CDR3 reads CASKPRESTTDTQYF. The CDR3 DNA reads TGTGCCAGCAAACCCCGGGAATCCACCACAGATACGCAGTATTTT.

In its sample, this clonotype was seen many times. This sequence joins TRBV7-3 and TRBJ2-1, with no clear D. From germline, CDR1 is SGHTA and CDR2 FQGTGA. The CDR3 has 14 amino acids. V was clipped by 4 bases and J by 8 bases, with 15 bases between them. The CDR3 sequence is CASSSQPNSYEQFF. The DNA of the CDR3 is TGTGCCAGCAGCTCCCAACCTAACAGCTATGAGCAGTTCTTC.

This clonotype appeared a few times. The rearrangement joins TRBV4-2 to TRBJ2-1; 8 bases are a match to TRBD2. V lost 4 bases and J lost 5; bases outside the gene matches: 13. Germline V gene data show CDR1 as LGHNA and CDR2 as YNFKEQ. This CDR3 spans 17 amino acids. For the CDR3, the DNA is TGTGCCAGCAGCCCTCTCCTTACTAGCGGACGTGACAATGAGCAGTTCTTC. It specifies CASSPLLTSGRDNEQFF.

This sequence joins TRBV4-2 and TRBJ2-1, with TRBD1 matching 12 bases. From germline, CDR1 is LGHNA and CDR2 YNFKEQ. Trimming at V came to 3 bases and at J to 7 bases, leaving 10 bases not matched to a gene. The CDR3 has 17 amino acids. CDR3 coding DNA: TGTGCCAGCAGCCAGTACACCGGGACAGGGGGCAGGAATGAGCAGTTCTTC. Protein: CASSQYTGTGGRNEQFF.

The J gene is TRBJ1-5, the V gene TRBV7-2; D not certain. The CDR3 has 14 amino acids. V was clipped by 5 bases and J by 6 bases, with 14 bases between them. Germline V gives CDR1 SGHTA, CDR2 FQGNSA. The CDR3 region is CASSQRQGSQPQHF. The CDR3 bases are TGTGCCAGCAGCCAACGACAAGGTAGTCAGCCCCAGCATTTT. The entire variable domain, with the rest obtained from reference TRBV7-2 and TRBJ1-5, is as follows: GAGVSQSPSNKVTEKGKDVELRCDPISGHTALYWYRQSLGQGLEFLIYFQGNSAPDKSGLPSDRFSAERTGGSVSTLTIQRTQQEDSAVYLCASSQRQGSQPQHFGDGTRLSIL.

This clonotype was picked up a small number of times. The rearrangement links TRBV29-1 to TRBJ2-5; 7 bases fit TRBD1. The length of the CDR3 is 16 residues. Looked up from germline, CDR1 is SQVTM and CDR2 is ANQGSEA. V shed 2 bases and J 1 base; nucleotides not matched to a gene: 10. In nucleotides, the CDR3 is TGCAGCGTTGAAAGGGTACAGGGGACGGGCCAAGAGACCCAGTACTTC. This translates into CSVERVQGTGQETQYF. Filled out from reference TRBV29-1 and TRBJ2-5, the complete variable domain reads SAVISQKPSRDICQRGTSLTIQCQVDSQVTMMFWYRQQPGQSLTLIATANQGSEATYESGFVIDKFPISRPNLTFSTLTVSNMSPEDSSIYLCSVERVQGTGQETQYFGPGTRLLVL.

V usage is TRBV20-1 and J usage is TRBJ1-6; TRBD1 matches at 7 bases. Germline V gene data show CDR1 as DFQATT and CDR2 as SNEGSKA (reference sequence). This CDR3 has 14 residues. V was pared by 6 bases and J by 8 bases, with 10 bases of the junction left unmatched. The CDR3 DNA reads TGCAGTGCGAAAGACAGGGAGTTTCATTCACCCCTCCACTTT. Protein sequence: CSAKDREFHSPLHF.

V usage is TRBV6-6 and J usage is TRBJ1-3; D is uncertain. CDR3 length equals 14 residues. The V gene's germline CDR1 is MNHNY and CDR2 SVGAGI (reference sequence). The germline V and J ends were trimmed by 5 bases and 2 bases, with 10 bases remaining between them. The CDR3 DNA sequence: TGTGCCAGCAGTGAGGGAGTAGCTGGAAACACCATATATTTT. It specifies CASSEGVAGNTIYF.

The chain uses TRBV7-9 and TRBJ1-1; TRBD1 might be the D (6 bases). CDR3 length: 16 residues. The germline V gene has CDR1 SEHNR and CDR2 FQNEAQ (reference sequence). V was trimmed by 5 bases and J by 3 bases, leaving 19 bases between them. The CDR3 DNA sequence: TGTGCCAGCAGCCACATGGGGGGCTGGGAGGACACTGAAGCTTTCTTT. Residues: CASSHMGGWEDTEAFF.

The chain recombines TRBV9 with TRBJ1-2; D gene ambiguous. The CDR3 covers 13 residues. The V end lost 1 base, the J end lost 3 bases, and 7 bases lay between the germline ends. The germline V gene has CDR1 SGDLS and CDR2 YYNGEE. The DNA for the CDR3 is TGTGCCAGCAGCGTAACAGCCCACTATGGCTACACCTTC. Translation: CASSVTAHYGYTF.

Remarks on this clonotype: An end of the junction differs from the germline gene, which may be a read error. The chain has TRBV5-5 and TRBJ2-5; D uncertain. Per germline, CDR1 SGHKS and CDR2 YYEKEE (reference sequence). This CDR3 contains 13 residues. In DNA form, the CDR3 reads TGTGCCTGCAGCTTGCAATGGCGAGAGACCCAGTACTTC. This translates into CACSLQWRETQYF.

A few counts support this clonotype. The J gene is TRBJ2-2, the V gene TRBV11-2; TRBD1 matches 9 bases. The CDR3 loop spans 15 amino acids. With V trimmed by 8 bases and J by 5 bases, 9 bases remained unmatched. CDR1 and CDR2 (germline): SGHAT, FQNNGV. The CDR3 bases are TGTGCCAGCTTTAGAGGACAGGGGCGGACCGGGGAGCTGTTTTTT. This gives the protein CASFRGQGRTGELFF.

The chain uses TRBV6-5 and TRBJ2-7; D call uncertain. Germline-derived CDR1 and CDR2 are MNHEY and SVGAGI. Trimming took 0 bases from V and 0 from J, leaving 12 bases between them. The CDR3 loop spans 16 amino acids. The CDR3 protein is CASSYSRGFSSYEQYF. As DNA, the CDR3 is TGTGCCAGCAGTTACTCGAGAGGTTTTAGCTCCTACGAGCAGTACTTC.

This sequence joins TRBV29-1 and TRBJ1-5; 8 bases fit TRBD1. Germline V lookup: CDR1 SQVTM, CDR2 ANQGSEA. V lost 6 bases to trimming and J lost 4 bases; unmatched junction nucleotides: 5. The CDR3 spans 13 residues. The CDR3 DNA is TGCAGCGTCGGGACAGGCCTTAATCAGCCCCAGCATTTT. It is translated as CSVGTGLNQPQHF. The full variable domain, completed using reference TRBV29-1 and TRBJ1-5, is SAVISQKPSRDICQRGTSLTIQCQVDSQVTMMFWYRQQPGQSLTLIATANQGSEATYESGFVIDKFPISRPNLTFSTLTVSNMSPEDSSIYLCSVGTGLNQPQHFGDGTRLSIL.

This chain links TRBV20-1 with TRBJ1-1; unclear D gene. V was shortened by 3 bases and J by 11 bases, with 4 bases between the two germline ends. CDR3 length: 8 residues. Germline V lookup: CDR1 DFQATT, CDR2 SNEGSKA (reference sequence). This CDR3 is CSASRAFF. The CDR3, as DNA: TGCAGTGCTAGTAGGGCTTTCTTT.

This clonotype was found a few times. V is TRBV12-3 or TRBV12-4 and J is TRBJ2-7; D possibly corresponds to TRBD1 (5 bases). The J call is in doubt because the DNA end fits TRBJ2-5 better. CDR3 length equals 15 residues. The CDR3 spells CASSLMGQGEKTQYF. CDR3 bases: TGTGCCAGCAGTTTAATGGGGCAGGGTGAAAAGACCCAGTACTTC.

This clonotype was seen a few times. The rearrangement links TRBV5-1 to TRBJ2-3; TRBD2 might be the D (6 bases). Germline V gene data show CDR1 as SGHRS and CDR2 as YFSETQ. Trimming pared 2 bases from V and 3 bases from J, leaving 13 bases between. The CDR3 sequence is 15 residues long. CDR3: CASSLGRPRTDTQYF. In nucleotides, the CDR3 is TGCGCCAGCAGCTTAGGGAGGCCGCGTACAGATACGCAGTATTTT.